A selection of T cell receptor beta chains follows, all from one sample in a study of cytomegalovirus exposure and HLA in healthy donors. The assay was immunoSEQ multiplex PCR, and TCRdb's table has in-frame clones only and misses some. This listing includes roughly 73,000 clones. Sequencing was performed on PBMCs. The receptors shown here come from a man aged 45-65 years in good health and CMV-seropositive. CDR3s include the opening cysteine and the closing phenylalanine or tryptophan.

>TRBJ1-2|14|TRBV7-8
CASSSPGEDHGYTF
>TRBJ1-5|15|TRBV28
CASSLRGAGNQPQHF
>TRBJ1-2|15|TRBV5-6
CASSAPRDRLYGYTF
>NA|14|TRBV5-1
CASSPDRVDYEQYF
>TRBJ1-1|14|TRBV6-1
CATPAGGSDTEAFF
>TRBJ1-2|15|TRBV6-1
CASRLAGTVNYGYTF
>TRBJ1-2|15|TRBV5-6
CASSLGVRGNYGYTF
>TRBJ1-3|14|TRBV6-6
CASTERQGGNTIYF
>TRBJ1-5|14|TRBV5-1
CASSLGGGDQPQHF
>TRBJ2-1|14|TRBV7-8
CASSLVAGGNEQFF
>TRBJ2-7|14|TRBV5-1
CASSLTTSADGQYF
>TRBJ2-3|16|TRBV9
CASSPRGTSGSDTQYF
>TRBJ1-1|14|TRBV6-1
CASSEETGRTEAFF
>TRBJ2-6|20|TRBV18
CASSPRGTGATVSGANVLTF
>TRBJ1-2|15|TRBV19
CASSISPTGYYGYTF
>TRBJ1-3|15|TRBV25-1
CASSELGYSGNTIYF
>TRBJ2-7|14|TRBV9
CASSVGGLSYEQYF
>TRBJ1-2|13|TRBV5-4
CASSTQDGYGYTF
>TRBJ1-1|13|TRBV28
CASARDRGTEAFF
>TRBJ2-1|13|TRBV11-1
CASSLAQGDEQFF
>TRBJ1-1|11|TRBV5-5
CASSTGRGDFF
>TRBJ2-6|16|TRBV7-3
CASSLNRGPGANVLTF
>TRBJ1-2|15|TRBV5-8
CASSFLTGTGGGYTF